A single sample gave rise to the 6 T cell receptor beta chains below, sequenced in a study of cytomegalovirus exposure and HLA in healthy donors. PCR was performed using 60 Vbeta and 13 Jbeta primers. Using immunoSEQ multiplex PCR, the repertoire was profiled, and TCRdb retains in-frame clones only, with some absent. Here the sample spans around 150,000 clones, 80% to 85% being singletons. Sequencing was performed on PBMCs. These receptors came from a girl aged 2-10 years in good health and CMV-seropositive.

The rearrangement uses TRBV5-1 and TRBJ2-1, with TRBD1 identical over 7 bases. This CDR3 is built from 16 residues. Losses at the gene ends were 0 bases for V and 2 bases for J; bases not matched to a gene: 5. The germline CDR1 and CDR2 sequences are SGHRS and YFSETQ. The CDR3 coding sequence is TGCGCCAGCAGCTTGGGAGACAGGGAGACCTACAATGAGCAGTTCTTC. Translated, it gives CASSLGDRETYNEQFF.

The gene calls are TRBV5-1 and TRBJ2-2, with a tentative D call TRBD1 (6 bases). Germline values: CDR1 SGHRS, CDR2 YFSETQ. V lost 4 bases and J 6 bases, leaving 19 bases between the germline ends. The CDR3 is 16 residues long. The CDR3 coding sequence is TGCGCCAGCAGCACCACCCCGTCAGGGGAAGCCGGGGAGCTGTTTTTT. It is translated as CASSTTPSGEAGELFF.

The chain couples TRBV28 to TRBJ2-1, with 11 bases lining up with TRBD2. Germline CDR1 reads MDHEN; CDR2 reads SYDVKM. CDR3 size: 14 residues. Losses at the gene ends were 6 bases for V and 5 bases for J; bases not matched to a gene: 3. CDR3 amino acids: CASSPGLADNEQFF. The CDR3 coding sequence is TGTGCCAGCAGCCCGGGACTAGCGGACAATGAGCAGTTCTTC.

This sequence joins TRBV5-6 and TRBJ2-3, with D perhaps matching TRBD2 (6 bases). With 7 bases removed from V and 2 bases from J, the gap between germline ends came to 20 bases. The CDR3 runs to 16 residues. Germline CDR1 and CDR2: SGHDT and YYEEEE. Written as DNA, the CDR3 is TGTGCCAGCCCGCCCACGGAGGGCCGGACCACAGATACGCAGTATTTT. It specifies CASPPTEGRTTDTQYF. The variable domain in full, completed from reference TRBV5-6 and TRBJ2-3, reads DAGVTQSPTHLIKTRGQQVTLRCSPKSGHDTVSWYQQALGQGPQFIFQYYEEEERQRGNFPDRFSGHQFPNYSSELNVNALLLGDSALYLCASPPTEGRTTDTQYFGPGTRLTVL.

The chain combines TRBV9 with TRBJ2-5; D remains unclear. The germline gives CDR1 SGDLS, CDR2 YYNGEE. The CDR3 spans 14 residues. V lost 3 bases, J lost 0 bases, and 9 bases lay in between. CDR3 DNA sequence: TGTGCCAGCAGCGACCCCCGGGACCAAGAGACCCAGTACTTC. Amino acid sequence: CASSDPRDQETQYF.

The J gene is TRBJ2-5, the V gene TRBV6-1; D gene ambiguous. Germline V gene data show CDR1 as MNHNS and CDR2 as SASEGT. The length of the CDR3 is 14 residues. The V end lost 1 base, the J end lost 5 bases, and 11 bases lay between the germline ends. Here the CDR3 reads CASSEDPGRETQYF. The CDR3 bases are TGTGCCAGCAGTGAAGATCCGGGTCGGGAGACCCAGTACTTC.